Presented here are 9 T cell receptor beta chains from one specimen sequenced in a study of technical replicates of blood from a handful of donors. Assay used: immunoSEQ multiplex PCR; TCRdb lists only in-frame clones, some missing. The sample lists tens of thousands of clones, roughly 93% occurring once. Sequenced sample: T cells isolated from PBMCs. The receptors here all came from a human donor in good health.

The CDR3 is CASSLDVAGRQHYEQYF. The CDR3 DNA follows: TGTGCCAGCAGTTTAGACGTTGCGGGAAGGCAACACTACGAGCAGTACTTC. The chain has TRBV28 and TRBJ2-7; D may be TRBD2 (6 bases). V lost 2 bases, J lost 3 bases, and 20 bases lay in between. Germline V lookup: CDR1 MDHEN, CDR2 SYDVKM. The CDR3 length is 17 residues. The entire variable domain, with the rest obtained from reference TRBV28 and TRBJ2-7, is as follows: DVKVTQSSRYLVKRTGEKVFLECVQDMDHENMFWYRQDPGLGLRLIYFSYDVKMKEKGDIPEGYSVSREKKERFSLILESASTNQTSMYLCASSLDVAGRQHYEQYFGPGTRLTVT.

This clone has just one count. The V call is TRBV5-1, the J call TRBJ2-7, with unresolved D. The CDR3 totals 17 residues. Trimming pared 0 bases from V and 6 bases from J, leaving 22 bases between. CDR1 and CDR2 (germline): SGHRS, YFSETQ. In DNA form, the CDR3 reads TGCGCCAGCAGCTTGGATTTGGTGCAGGCCTCCTTTTCCGAGCAGTACTTC. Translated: CASSLDLVQASFSEQYF.

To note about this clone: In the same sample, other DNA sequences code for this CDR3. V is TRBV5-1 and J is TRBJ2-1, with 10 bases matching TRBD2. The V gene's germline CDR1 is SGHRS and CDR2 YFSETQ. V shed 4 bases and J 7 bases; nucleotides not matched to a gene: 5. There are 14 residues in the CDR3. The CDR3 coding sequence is TGCGCCAGCAGCCTCGGGACTAGCGCAAATGAGCAGTTCTTC. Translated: CASSLGTSANEQFF.

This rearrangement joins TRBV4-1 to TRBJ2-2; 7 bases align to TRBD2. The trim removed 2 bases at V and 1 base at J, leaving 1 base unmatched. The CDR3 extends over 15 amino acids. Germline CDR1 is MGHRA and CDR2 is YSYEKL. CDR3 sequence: CASSQLAGNTGELFF. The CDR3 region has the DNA TGCGCCAGCAGCCAATTAGCGGGGAACACCGGGGAGCTGTTTTTT.

The CDR3 bases are TGTGCCAGCAGTCCCGATGGACAGATTGAAGCTTTCTTT. The encoded protein is CASSPDGQIEAFF. The rearrangement links TRBV27 to TRBJ1-1; TRBD1 is a possible D gene (6 bases). Germline CDR1 is MNHEY and CDR2 is SMNVEV (reference sequence). CDR3 length: 13 amino acids. V lost 5 bases to trimming and J lost 7 bases, with 14 bases between them.

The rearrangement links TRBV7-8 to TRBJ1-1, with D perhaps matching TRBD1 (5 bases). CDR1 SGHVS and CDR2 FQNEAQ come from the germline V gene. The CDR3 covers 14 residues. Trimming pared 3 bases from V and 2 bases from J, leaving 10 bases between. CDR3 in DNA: TGTGCCAGCAGCTTGGAGACAGCCAACACTGAAGCTTTCTTT. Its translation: CASSLETANTEAFF.

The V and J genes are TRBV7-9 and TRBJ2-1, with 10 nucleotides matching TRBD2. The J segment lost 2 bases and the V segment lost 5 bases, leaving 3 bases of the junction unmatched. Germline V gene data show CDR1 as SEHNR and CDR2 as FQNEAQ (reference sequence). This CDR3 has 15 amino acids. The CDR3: CASSPTSGAYNEQFF. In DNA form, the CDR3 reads TGTGCCAGCAGCCCTACTAGCGGGGCCTACAATGAGCAGTTCTTC.

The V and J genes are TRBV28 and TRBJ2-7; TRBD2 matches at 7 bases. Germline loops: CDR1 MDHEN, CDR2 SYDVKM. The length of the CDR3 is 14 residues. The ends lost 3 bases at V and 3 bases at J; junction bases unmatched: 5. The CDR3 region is CASSFSSGLYEQYF. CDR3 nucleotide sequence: TGTGCCAGCAGTTTCTCTAGCGGCCTCTACGAGCAGTACTTC.

The CDR3 loop reads CASRYSTGNGYTF. The CDR3 DNA is TGTGCCAGTAGGTATTCTACAGGGAATGGCTACACCTTC. The genes are TRBV19 and TRBJ1-2; D possibly corresponds to TRBD1 (6 bases). CDR1 and CDR2 from the germline V gene are LNHDA and SQIVND (reference sequence). The CDR3 is made up of 13 amino acids. Trimming removed 6 bases from V and 6 bases from J, with 14 bases in between. Supplemented by reference TRBV19 and TRBJ1-2, the full variable domain reads DGGITQSPKYLFRKEGQNVTLSCEQNLNHDAMYWYRQDPGQGLRLIYYSQIVNDFQKGDIAEGYSVSREKKESFPLTVTSAQKNPTAFYLCASRYSTGNGYTFGSGTRLTVV.